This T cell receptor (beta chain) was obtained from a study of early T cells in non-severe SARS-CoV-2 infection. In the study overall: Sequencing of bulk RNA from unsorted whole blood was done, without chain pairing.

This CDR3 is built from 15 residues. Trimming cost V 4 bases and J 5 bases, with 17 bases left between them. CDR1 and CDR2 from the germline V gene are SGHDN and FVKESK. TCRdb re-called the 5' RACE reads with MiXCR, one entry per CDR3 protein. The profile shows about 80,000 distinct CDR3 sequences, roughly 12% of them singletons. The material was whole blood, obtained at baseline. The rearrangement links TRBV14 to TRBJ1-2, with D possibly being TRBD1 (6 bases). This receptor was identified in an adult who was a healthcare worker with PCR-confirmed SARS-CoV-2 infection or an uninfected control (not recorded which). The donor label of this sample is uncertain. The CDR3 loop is CASSLFPDSGYGYTF. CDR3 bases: TGTGCCAGCAGCCTTTTCCCGGACAGTGGATATGGCTACACCTTC.